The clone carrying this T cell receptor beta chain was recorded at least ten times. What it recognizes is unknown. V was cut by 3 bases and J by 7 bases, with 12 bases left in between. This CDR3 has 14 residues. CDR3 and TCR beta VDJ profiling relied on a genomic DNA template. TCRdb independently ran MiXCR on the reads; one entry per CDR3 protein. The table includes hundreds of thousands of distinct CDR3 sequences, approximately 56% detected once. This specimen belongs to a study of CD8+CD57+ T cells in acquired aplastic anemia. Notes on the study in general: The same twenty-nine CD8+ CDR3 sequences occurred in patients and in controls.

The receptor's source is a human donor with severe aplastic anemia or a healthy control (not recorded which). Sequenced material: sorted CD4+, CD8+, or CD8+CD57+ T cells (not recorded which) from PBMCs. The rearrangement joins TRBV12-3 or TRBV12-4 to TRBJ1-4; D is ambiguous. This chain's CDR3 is CASSFSTFGEKLFF. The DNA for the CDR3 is TGTGCCAGCAGTTTCTCCACTTTTGGTGAAAAACTGTTTTTT.